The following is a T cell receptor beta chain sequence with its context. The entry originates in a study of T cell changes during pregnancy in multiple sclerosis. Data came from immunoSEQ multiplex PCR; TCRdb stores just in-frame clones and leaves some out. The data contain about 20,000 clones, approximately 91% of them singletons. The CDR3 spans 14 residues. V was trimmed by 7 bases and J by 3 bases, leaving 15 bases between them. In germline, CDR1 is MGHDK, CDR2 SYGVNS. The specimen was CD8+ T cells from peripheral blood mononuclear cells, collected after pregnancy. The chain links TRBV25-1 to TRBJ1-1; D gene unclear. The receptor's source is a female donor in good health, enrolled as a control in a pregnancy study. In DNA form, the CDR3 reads TGTGCCAGCACCACGCTCGGTGTTGACACTGAAGCTTTCTTT. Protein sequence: CASTTLGVDTEAFF.